The 14 T cell receptor beta chains reported below all come from one sample, sequenced in a study of blood T cell repertoires in COVID-19. Clones were read by immunoSEQ multiplex PCR, and TCRdb kept only the in-frame ones, dropping some. In the table there are 140,000 to 150,000 clones, around nine tenths of which are singletons. The sample was PBMCs or T cells enriched from blood (not recorded which). The source is a woman aged 25 to 39 with acute COVID-19.

V usage is TRBV6-5 and J usage is TRBJ2-3, with a possible D match to TRBD2 (5 bases). The V end lost 1 base, the J end lost 4 bases, and 9 bases lay between the germline ends. CDR3 size: 14 residues. Germline V lookup: CDR1 MNHEY, CDR2 SVGAGI. The CDR3 spells CASSYWGASDTQYF. DNA of the CDR3: TGTGCCAGCAGTTACTGGGGAGCCTCAGATACGCAGTATTTT.

This rearrangement joins TRBV29-1 to TRBJ1-1, with D uncertain. Between the trimmed V and J ends, which lost 7 bases and 1 base, there was a span of 10 bases. Germline CDR1 is SQVTM and CDR2 is ANQGSEA. The CDR3 spans 12 residues. In DNA, the CDR3 is TGCAGCGCTCAACAGAAGAACACTGAAGCTTTCTTT. Translating it yields CSAQQKNTEAFF.

V gene TRBV25-1 combines with J gene TRBJ1-2, with 10 bases lining up with TRBD1. The CDR3 totals 18 residues. Germline V gives CDR1 MGHDK, CDR2 SYGVNS. Germline trimming cut 5 bases from V and 3 bases from J; bases unmatched to any gene: 15. The CDR3 reads CASSPNIPGQGTDYGYTF. CDR3 sequence (DNA): TGTGCCAGCAGTCCTAACATCCCGGGACAGGGGACGGACTATGGCTACACCTTC.

This chain links TRBV9 with TRBJ2-1; 11 bases map to TRBD2. The trim removed 3 bases at V and 8 bases at J, leaving 13 bases unmatched. From germline, CDR1 is SGDLS and CDR2 YYNGEE. The CDR3 is made up of 17 amino acids. The CDR3 here is CASSALLLAGEGYEQFF. CDR3 DNA: TGTGCCAGCAGCGCCCTACTACTAGCGGGAGAGGGGTATGAGCAGTTCTTC.

J is TRBJ2-1 and V is TRBV28, with D perhaps TRBD2 (6 bases). This CDR3 comprises 14 residues. Deletions cut 6 bases from V and 5 bases from J, with 14 bases between. Per germline, CDR1 MDHEN and CDR2 SYDVKM. The CDR3, as DNA: TGTGCCAGCAGCATTAGCGGAGGAGACAATGAGCAGTTCTTC. It is translated as CASSISGGDNEQFF.

The chain couples TRBV28 to TRBJ1-2; D possibly corresponds to TRBD1 (6 bases). The CDR3 runs 15 residues. Deletions cut 5 bases from V and 2 bases from J, with 15 bases between. Germline CDR1 reads MDHEN; CDR2 reads SYDVKM. CDR3 residues: CASSASPGANYGYTF. In DNA form, the CDR3 reads TGTGCCAGCAGTGCCTCGCCAGGGGCAAACTATGGCTACACCTTC.

The chain recombines TRBV6-5 with TRBJ2-7, with 9 bases that match TRBD2. With 11 bases clipped from V and 2 bases from J, the junction kept 10 bases outside the gene matches. Per the germline V gene, CDR1 is MNHEY and CDR2 is SVGAGI. The CDR3 extends over 14 amino acids. The CDR3 loop is CAGFRREGPYEQYF. CDR3 nucleotides: TGTGCCGGATTTCGGCGGGAGGGACCCTACGAGCAGTACTTC.

J is TRBJ2-7 and V is TRBV4-3, with TRBD1 as a possible D gene (5 bases). CDR3 size: 14 residues. Germline assignment: CDR1 LGHNA and CDR2 YSLEER. V was trimmed by 1 base and J by 3 bases, leaving 10 bases between them. The CDR3 reads CASSQGAGFYEQYF. The DNA of the CDR3 is TGCGCCAGCAGCCAAGGGGCAGGGTTCTACGAGCAGTACTTC.

This clone was picked up a small number of times. V and J are TRBV4-3 and TRBJ1-1, with D possibly TRBD1 on 5 matching bases. Between the trimmed V and J ends, which lost 1 base and 0 bases, there was a span of 9 bases. Germline V gene data show CDR1 as LGHNA and CDR2 as YSLEER. This CDR3 has 15 residues. In DNA, the CDR3 is TGCGCCAGCAGCCAAGTCCAGGGTTTGAACACTGAAGCTTTCTTT. It specifies CASSQVQGLNTEAFF.

The chain links TRBV28 to TRBJ1-4; D may be TRBD1 (5 bases). Germline CDR1 MDHEN, CDR2 SYDVKM. The CDR3 is made up of 12 amino acids. Trimming took off 8 bases at V and 7 bases at J, with 11 bases between the two ends. CDR3 nucleotide sequence: TGTGCCAGCCGAACAGGAACTGAAAAACTGTTTTTT. As protein: CASRTGTEKLFF.

Only one count was recorded for this clone. This rearrangement joins TRBV4-3 to TRBJ2-3; D might be TRBD2 (6 bases). The CDR3 is 16 amino acids. The V end lost 0 bases, the J end lost 2 bases, and 12 bases lay between the germline ends. Germline CDR1 and CDR2: LGHNA and YSLEER. CDR3 in amino acids: CASSQDRGGDTDTQYF. In nucleotides, the CDR3 is TGCGCCAGCAGCCAAGATCGAGGCGGGGACACAGATACGCAGTATTTT.

This chain joins TRBV6-4 and TRBJ1-6; D remains unclear. The CDR3 covers 13 residues. Germline V gene data show CDR1 as MRHNA and CDR2 as SNTAGT. Trimming stripped 5 bases from V and 7 bases from J, with 9 bases between. This CDR3 reads CASSQDPNSPLHF. For the CDR3, the DNA is TGTGCCAGCAGTCAGGATCCGAATTCACCCCTCCACTTT.

The genes are TRBV28 and TRBJ2-7, with TRBD2 matching 7 bases. The CDR3 extends over 15 amino acids. With V trimmed by 6 bases and J by 4 bases, 12 bases remained unmatched. Germline CDR1 is MDHEN and CDR2 is SYDVKM. CDR3 bases: TGTGCCAGCAGGCCTATGGGGGAGGGAGGATACGAGCAGTACTTC. Protein product: CASRPMGEGGYEQYF.

The J gene is TRBJ2-3, the V gene TRBV5-8; TRBD2 matches 9 bases. There are 16 residues in the CDR3. CDR1 is SGHTS and CDR2 is YDEGEE in the germline V gene. V dropped 0 bases and J dropped 2; count of bases not matched to a gene: 4. The CDR3 sequence: CASSLGAGGTTDTQYF. As DNA, the CDR3 is TGTGCCAGCAGCTTGGGGGCGGGAGGGACCACAGATACGCAGTATTTT.